The T cell receptor beta chain described here comes from a study of Ad26.COV2.S vaccination and SARS-CoV-2 variants. About the study: In the COV1001 trial, the donor was in the Ad26.COV2.S arm.

Remarks on this clone: Its cognate antigen is unknown.

The treatment is: roughly 19 received Ad26.COV2.S at low or high dose, single or two shots; about five received placebo; per-sample allocation not given. Sampling happened 63 days after the first vaccine or placebo injection. Assay used: immunoSEQ multiplex PCR; TCRdb lists only in-frame clones, some missing. The sample gives 500,000 or so clones, 80% to 90% of which show up once; approximately 2.5% is in the top ten. Study-level results: A substantial breadth of spike-specific CD8+ and CD4+ T cell responses after vaccination has been reported. Placebo recipients showed lower spike-specific TCR breadth than vaccinees. Measurement of non-spike TCR breadth gave similar results in vaccine and placebo recipients.

CDR1 and CDR2 (germline): MDHEN, SYDVKM. The V and J ends lost 0 bases and 7 bases respectively, with 7 bases between them. CDR3 length equals 13 residues. The sample in question was peripheral blood, obtained in a trial of Ad26.COV2.S vaccine versus placebo. This chain uses TRBV28 with TRBJ1-5; tentatively, D is TRBD1 (5 bases). The TCR originated in a person between 18 and 60 years old who received the Ad26.COV2.S COVID-19 vaccine or a placebo. The CDR3 spells CASSLWGTQPQHF. The DNA of the CDR3 is TGTGCCAGCAGTTTATGGGGGACCCAGCCCCAGCATTTT.